This T cell receptor beta chain was identified during a study of lymphopenia after photon versus proton radiotherapy. Regarding the study as a whole: Post-nadir diversity loss with photons came from oligoclonal expansion, particularly CD8+ Temra cells. Better survival with proton therapy was suggested as possible, not demonstrated. Larger post-nadir TCR diversity loss correlated inversely with survival in deceased patients. Under photons, naive T cells and diversity fell while effector/memory populations rose.

The table lists this clone with a few counts. Antigen: not known. The method was immunoSEQ multiplex PCR; TCRdb's version includes in-frame clones alone and lacks a portion of them. The sample shows under 30,000 clones, about four fifths of them seen only once. The V segment lost 5 bases and the J segment 5 bases; nucleotides outside the gene matches: 6. Germline lookup yields CDR1 KGHSH and CDR2 LQKENI. CDR3 length: 16 amino acids. The sample consisted of peripheral blood, taken from a patient treated with photon-based radiotherapy. The chain couples TRBV18 to TRBJ1-6, with 10 bases identical to TRBD1. The sequence was obtained from a man aged 40-50 years with gastric cancer. CDR3 sequence (DNA): TGTGCCAGCTCAGACAGGGGGCCAATGGATAATTCACCCCTCCACTTT. Translating it yields CASSDRGPMDNSPLHF. Full variable domain (remainder filled in from reference TRBV18 and TRBJ1-6): NAGVMQNPRHLVRRRGQEARLRCSPMKGHSHVYWYRQLPEEGLKFMVYLQKENIIDESGMPKERFSAEFPKEGPSILRIQQVVRGDSAAYFCASSDRGPMDNSPLHFGNGTRLTVT.